The clone carrying this T cell receptor beta chain has ten or more counts. The antigen remains undetermined. Clinicians diagnosed patients from clinical symptoms, serum thyroxine and TRAb, thyroid ultrasound and orbital computed tomography. The germline gives CDR1 SGHTA, CDR2 FQGNSA. Trimming took off 3 bases at V and 8 bases at J, with 10 bases between the two ends. The length of the CDR3 is 13 residues. It was RNA transcripts that yielded the amplified TCR beta CDR3 regions. HTBI primers drove first-round RT-PCR of the TCR CDR3. TCRdb ran MiXCR on the multiplex PCR reads and lists one entry per CDR3 protein. This repertoire shows about 570,000 distinct CDR3 sequences, just over 45% found once; its top ten account for 15% to 20%. This entry belongs to a study of T cells in Graves' hyperthyroidism and ophthalmopathy. Study-wide results and caveats: The model made its ophthalmopathy prediction, and onset followed a median approximately six months later. Ophthalmopathy was separated from stable hyperthyroidism by a 13 V-J model.

V usage is TRBV7-2 and J usage is TRBJ1-4; D is unclear. The clonotype was recovered from an adult woman with Graves' disease, either hyperthyroidism or ophthalmopathy (not recorded which). Sequencing was done on a sample of peripheral blood or thyroid tissue (not recorded which). As DNA, the CDR3 is TGTGCCAGCAGCTTCGATACTGGGGAAAAACTGTTTTTT. This gives the protein CASSFDTGEKLFF.